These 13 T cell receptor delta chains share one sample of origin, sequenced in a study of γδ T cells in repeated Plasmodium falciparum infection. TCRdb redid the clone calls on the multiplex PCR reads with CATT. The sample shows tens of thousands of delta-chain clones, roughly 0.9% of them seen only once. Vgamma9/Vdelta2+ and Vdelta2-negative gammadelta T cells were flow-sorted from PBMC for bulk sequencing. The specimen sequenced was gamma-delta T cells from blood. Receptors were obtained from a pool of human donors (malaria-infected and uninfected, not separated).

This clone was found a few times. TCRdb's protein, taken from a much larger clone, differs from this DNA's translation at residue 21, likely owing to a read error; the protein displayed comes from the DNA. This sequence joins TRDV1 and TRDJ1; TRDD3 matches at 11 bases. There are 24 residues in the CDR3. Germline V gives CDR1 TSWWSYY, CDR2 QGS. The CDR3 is CALGEPRDGTTSLMGDTQDDTLIF. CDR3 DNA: TGTGCTCTTGGGGAACCCCGGGACGGTACTACCTCCTTGATGGGGGATACGCAAGACGATACACTCATCTTT.

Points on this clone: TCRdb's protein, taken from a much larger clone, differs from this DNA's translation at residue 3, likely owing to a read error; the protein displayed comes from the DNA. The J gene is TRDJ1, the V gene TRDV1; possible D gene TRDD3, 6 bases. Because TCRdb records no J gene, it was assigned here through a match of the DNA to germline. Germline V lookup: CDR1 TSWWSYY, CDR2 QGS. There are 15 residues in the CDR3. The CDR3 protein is CAPGEPDSRADKLIF. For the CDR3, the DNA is TGTGCTCCTGGGGAACCGGACAGTAGGGCCGATAAACTCATCTTT.

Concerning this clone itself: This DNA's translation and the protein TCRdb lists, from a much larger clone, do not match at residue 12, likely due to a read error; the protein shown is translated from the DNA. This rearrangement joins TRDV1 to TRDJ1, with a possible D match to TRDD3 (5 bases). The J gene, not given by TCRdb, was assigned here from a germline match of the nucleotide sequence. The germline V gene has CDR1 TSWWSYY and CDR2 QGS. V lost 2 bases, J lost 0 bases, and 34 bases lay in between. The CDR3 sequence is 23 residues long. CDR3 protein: CALGEVLAPLGEYPGPYTDKLIF. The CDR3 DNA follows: TGTGCTCTTGGGGAAGTTCTGGCTCCCCTTGGGGAATACCCTGGGCCCTACACCGATAAACTCATCTTT.

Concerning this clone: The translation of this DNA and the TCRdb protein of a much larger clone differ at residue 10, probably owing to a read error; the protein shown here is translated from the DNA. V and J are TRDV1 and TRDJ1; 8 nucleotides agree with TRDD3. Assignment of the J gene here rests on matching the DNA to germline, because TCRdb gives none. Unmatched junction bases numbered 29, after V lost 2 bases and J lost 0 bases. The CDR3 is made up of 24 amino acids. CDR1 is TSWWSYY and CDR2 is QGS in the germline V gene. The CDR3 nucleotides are TGTGCTCTTGGGGAAAAGGTGAGCCCCCTCCTACTACATTACTGGGGGCCGGACACCGATAAACTCATCTTT. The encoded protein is CALGEKVSPLLLHYWGPDTDKLIF.

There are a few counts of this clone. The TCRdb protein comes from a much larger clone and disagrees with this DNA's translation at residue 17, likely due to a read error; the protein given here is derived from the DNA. The CDR3 DNA reads as TGTGCTCTTGGGGAACTCAAACCAAACCCGAAGGGACCCGCACAGTACCCCGATAAACTCATCTTT. This encodes CALGELKPNPKGPAQYPDKLIF. V usage is TRDV1 and J usage is TRDJ1; D unresolved. From germline, CDR1 is TSWWSYY and CDR2 QGS. V lost 0 bases to trimming and J lost 3 bases, with 32 bases between them. The CDR3 sequence is 22 residues long.

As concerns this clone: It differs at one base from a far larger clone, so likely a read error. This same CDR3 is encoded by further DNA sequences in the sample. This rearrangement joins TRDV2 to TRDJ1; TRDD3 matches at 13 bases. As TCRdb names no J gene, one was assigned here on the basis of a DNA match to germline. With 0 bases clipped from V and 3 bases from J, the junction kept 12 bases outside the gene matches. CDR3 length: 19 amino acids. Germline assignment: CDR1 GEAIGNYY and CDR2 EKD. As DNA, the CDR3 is TGTGCCTGTGACACCGTGGGGAGTACTGGGGGATACGGCGCCGATAAACTCATCTTT. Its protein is CACDTVGSTGGYGADKLIF.

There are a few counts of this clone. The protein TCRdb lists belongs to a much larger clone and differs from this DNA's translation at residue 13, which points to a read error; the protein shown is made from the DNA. The DNA of the CDR3 is TGTGCCTGTTATACCGTACTGGGGGATACTCAGTACATCGATAAACTCATCTTT. Translated: CACYTVLGDTQYIDKLIF. This chain joins TRDV2 and TRDJ1, with TRDD3 matching over 12 bases. Germline V CDR1 and CDR2: GEAIGNYY, EKD. V lost 6 bases and J lost 4; bases outside the gene matches: 17. The CDR3 runs to 18 residues.

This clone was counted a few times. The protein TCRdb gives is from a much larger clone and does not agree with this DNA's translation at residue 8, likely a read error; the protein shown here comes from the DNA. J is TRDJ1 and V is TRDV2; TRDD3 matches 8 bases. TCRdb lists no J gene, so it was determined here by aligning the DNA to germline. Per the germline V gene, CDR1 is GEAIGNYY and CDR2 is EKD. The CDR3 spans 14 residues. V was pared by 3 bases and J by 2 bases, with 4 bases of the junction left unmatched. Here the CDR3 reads CACDGIRETDKLIF. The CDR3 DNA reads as TGTGCCTGTGACGGGATACGGGAAACCGATAAACTCATCTTT.

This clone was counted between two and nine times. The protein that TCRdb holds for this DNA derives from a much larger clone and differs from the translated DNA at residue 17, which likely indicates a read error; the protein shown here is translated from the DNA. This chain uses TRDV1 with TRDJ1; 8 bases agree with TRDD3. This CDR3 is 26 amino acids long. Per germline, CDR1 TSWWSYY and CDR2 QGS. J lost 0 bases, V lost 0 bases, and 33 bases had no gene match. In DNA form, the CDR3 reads TGTGCTCTTGGGGAACTAGAGGCCTACAAGGCCCGCCGTGGCTGGGGGACACTGGCGGACACCGATAAACTCATCTTT. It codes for CALGELEAYKARRGWGTLADTDKLIF.

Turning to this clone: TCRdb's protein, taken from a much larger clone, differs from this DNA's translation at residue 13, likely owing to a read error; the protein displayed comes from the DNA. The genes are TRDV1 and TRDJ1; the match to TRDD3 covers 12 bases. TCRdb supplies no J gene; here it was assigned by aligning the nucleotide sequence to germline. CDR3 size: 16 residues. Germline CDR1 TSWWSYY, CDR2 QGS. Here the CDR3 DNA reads TGTGCTCTTGGGGAACGAACTGGGGGATACACCGATAGACTCATCTTT. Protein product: CALGERTGGYTDRLIF.

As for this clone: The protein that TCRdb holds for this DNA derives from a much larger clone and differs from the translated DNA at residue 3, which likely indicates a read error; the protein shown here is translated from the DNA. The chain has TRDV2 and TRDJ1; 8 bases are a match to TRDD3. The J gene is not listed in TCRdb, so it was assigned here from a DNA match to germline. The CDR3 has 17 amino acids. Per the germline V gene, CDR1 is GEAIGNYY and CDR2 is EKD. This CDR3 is CARDTGLGDATTDKLIF. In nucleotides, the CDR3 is TGTGCCCGTGACACCGGGCTGGGGGACGCAACGACCGATAAACTCATCTTT.

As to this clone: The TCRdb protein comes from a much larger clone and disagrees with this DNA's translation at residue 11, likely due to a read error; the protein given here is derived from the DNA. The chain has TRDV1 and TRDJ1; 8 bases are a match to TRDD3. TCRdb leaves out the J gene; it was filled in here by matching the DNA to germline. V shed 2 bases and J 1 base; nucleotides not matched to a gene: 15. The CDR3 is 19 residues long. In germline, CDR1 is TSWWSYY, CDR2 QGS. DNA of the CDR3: TGTGCTCTTGGGGAATGTCAAACACTGGGGGGTACCGGCACCGATAAACTCATCTTT. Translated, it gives CALGECQTLGGTGTDKLIF.

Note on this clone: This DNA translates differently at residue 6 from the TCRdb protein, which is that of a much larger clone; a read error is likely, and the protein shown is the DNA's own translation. The CDR3 loop is CACDTEDKRLIF. In DNA form, the CDR3 reads TGTGCCTGTGACACTGAGGATAAGCGACTCATCTTT. This chain joins TRDV2 and TRDJ1; D possibly corresponds to TRDD3 (5 bases). V was shortened by 1 base and J by 10 bases, with 12 bases between the two germline ends. The CDR3 extends over 12 amino acids. Germline V CDR1 and CDR2: GEAIGNYY, EKD.